This T cell receptor (beta chain) was documented in a study of B cell selection in AIRE deficiency. CD4+CD127+ cells were sorted as the conventional CD4 T cells. The data were produced by immunoSEQ multiplex PCR, yet TCRdb's version contains in-frame clones alone and is incomplete. The sample lists 20,000 to 30,000 clones; about 95% were seen once. Trimming stripped 1 base from V and 2 bases from J, with 29 bases between. Germline V gene sequence: CDR1 SGHRS, CDR2 YFSETQ. The CDR3 sequence is 21 residues long. This clonotype originated in a human donor in good health. Input material: CD4+CD127+ conventional T cells sorted from PBMCs. This rearrangement joins TRBV5-1 to TRBJ2-3; possibly TRBD1 for D (10 bases). CDR3 DNA sequence: TGCGCCAGCAGCTTGACAGTTGGACAGGGGGTAGGACTAGCGACCACAGATACGCAGTATTTT. This sequence encodes CASSLTVGQGVGLATTDTQYF. The whole variable domain, remainder taken from reference TRBV5-1 and TRBJ2-3, is KAGVTQTPRYLIKTRGQQVTLSCSPISGHRSVSWYQQTPGQGLQFLFEYFSETQRNKGNFPGRFSGRQFSNSRSEMNVSTLELGDSALYLCASSLTVGQGVGLATTDTQYFGPGTRLTVL.